One and the same sample provided the 27 T cell receptor beta chains below, sequenced in a study of blood T cell repertoires in COVID-19. Repertoires were generated with immunoSEQ multiplex PCR, while TCRdb's copy carries only in-frame clones and drops some. The repertoire consists of some 400,000 clones, with approximately 93% occurring once and the leading ten covering roughly 0.86%. The sequenced material came from PBMCs or T cells enriched from blood (not recorded which). These TCRs come from a middle-aged woman who had been exposed to COVID-19.

The J gene is TRBJ1-2, the V gene TRBV19; TRBD1 aligns across 9 bases. There are 14 residues in the CDR3. V lost 8 bases to trimming and J lost 3 bases; unmatched junction nucleotides: 7. Looked up from germline, CDR1 is LNHDA and CDR2 is SQIVND (reference sequence). Here the CDR3 DNA reads TGTGCCAGTTGGACCGACAGGGGGGACTATGGCTACACCTTC. Amino acids: CASWTDRGDYGYTF.

J is TRBJ2-2 and V is TRBV9; the match to TRBD2 covers 8 bases. Germline lookup yields CDR1 SGDLS and CDR2 YYNGEE. The CDR3 loop spans 15 amino acids. The J segment lost 4 bases and the V segment lost 0 bases, leaving 2 bases of the junction unmatched. The CDR3 reads CASSVGGGSTGELFF. The CDR3 region has the DNA TGTGCCAGCAGCGTAGGCGGGGGGAGCACCGGGGAGCTGTTTTTT. Full variable domain (missing parts from reference TRBV9 and TRBJ2-2): DSGVTQTPKHLITATGQRVTLRCSPRSGDLSVYWYQQSLDQGLQFLIQYYNGEERAKGNILERFSAQQFPDLHSELNLSSLELGDSALYFCASSVGGGSTGELFFGEGSRLTVL.

Only one count was recorded for this clone. The V and J genes are TRBV5-1 and TRBJ1-5, with unresolved D. The CDR3 has 15 residues. Germline loops: CDR1 SGHRS, CDR2 YFSETQ. V was pared by 0 bases and J by 7 bases, with 14 bases between. The CDR3 reads CASSLEGYPGQPQHF. The CDR3 DNA reads TGCGCCAGCAGCTTGGAGGGTTATCCGGGACAGCCCCAGCATTTT.

The V gene is TRBV3-1 (or the pseudogene TRBV3-2), the J gene TRBJ1-2; maybe TRBD1 (5 bases). The V end was cut by 0 bases, the J end by 11 bases, with 22 bases between. Germline CDR1 reads LGHDT; CDR2 reads YNNKEL (reference sequence). The CDR3 is made up of 16 amino acids. In nucleotides, the CDR3 is TGTGCCAGCAGCCAAGATCTAGGGGCTTTTGGGGTGCGGTACACCTTC. It encodes CASSQDLGAFGVRYTF.

This rearrangement joins TRBV6-5 to TRBJ1-3, with D possibly being TRBD1 (6 bases). The CDR3 length is 15 residues. Trimming left V 6 bases short and J 0 bases short, with 12 bases between. Germline CDR1 reads MNHEY; CDR2 reads SVGAGI. The CDR3 bases are TGTGCCAGCAGACCCGACAGGAGCTCTGGAAACACCATATATTTT. It translates to CASRPDRSSGNTIYF.

This chain links TRBV6-4 with TRBJ2-1, with a tentative D call TRBD2 (5 bases). V shed 3 bases and J shed 10 bases, with 19 bases lying between them. In germline, CDR1 is MRHNA, CDR2 SNTAGT. The CDR3 totals 15 residues. The CDR3 spells CASSESASRGGEQFF. CDR3 DNA: TGTGCCAGCAGTGAATCGGCGTCAAGAGGAGGAGAGCAGTTCTTC.

This chain uses TRBV30 with TRBJ2-3, with a possible D match to TRBD2 (5 bases). V dropped 0 bases and J dropped 1 base, with 14 bases sitting between them. The CDR3 runs 16 residues. Germline V gene data show CDR1 as GTSNPN and CDR2 as SVGIG (reference sequence). The CDR3: CAWSVGVEAGTDTQYF. CDR3 sequence (DNA): TGTGCCTGGAGTGTAGGAGTGGAGGCGGGCACAGATACGCAGTATTTT.

The chain has TRBV7-2 and TRBJ2-2; D may be TRBD1 (6 bases). The CDR3 loop spans 18 amino acids. The V end was cut by 1 base, the J end by 3 bases, with 18 bases between. Germline CDR1 reads SGHTA; CDR2 reads FQGNSA. CDR3 sequence (DNA): TGTGCCAGCAGCTTAGGCCCCCTGGCAGGGGTGGACACCGGGGAGCTGTTTTTT. It codes for CASSLGPLAGVDTGELFF.

This rearrangement joins TRBV5-1 to TRBJ1-2; 9 positions match TRBD1. The CDR3 covers 16 residues. Germline loops: CDR1 SGHRS, CDR2 YFSETQ. V lost 3 bases to trimming and J lost 0 bases; unmatched junction nucleotides: 6. The CDR3 is CASSWRGTGSNYGYTF. The CDR3 nucleotides read TGCGCCAGCAGCTGGAGGGGGACAGGGTCTAACTATGGCTACACCTTC. The full variable domain, in which reference TRBV5-1 and TRBJ1-2 provide the parts outside the CDR3, is KAGVTQTPRYLIKTRGQQVTLSCSPISGHRSVSWYQQTPGQGLQFLFEYFSETQRNKGNFPGRFSGRQFSNSRSEMNVSTLELGDSALYLCASSWRGTGSNYGYTFGSGTRLTVV.

The CDR3 region has the DNA TGTGCCAGCAGCAAAGAGCAGGGGGCCACCTACGAGCAGTACTTC. Its translation is CASSKEQGATYEQYF. V and J are TRBV21-1 and TRBJ2-7; the table's D call TRBD1 went unverified against the DNA. TRBV21-1 is labeled a pseudogene. The CDR3 has 15 residues.

DNA of the CDR3: TGTGCCAGCAGCGCCTACTCCGGGACAGGGATCTACAATGAGCAGTTCTTC. It yields the protein CASSAYSGTGIYNEQFF. The chain combines TRBV9 with TRBJ2-1, with 9 bases aligning to TRBD1. V dropped 3 bases and J dropped 3; count of bases not matched to a gene: 10. The CDR3 is 17 residues long. Germline assignment: CDR1 SGDLS and CDR2 YYNGEE.

Concerning this clone: This specimen includes other DNA sequences encoding the same CDR3. The chain couples TRBV30 to TRBJ1-1; D unclear. Germline V gene data show CDR1 as GTSNPN and CDR2 as SVGIG (reference sequence). Trimming stripped 4 bases from V and 0 bases from J, with 9 bases between. This CDR3 spans 13 amino acids. This chain's CDR3 is CAWTGRLNTEAFF. CDR3 bases: TGTGCCTGGACTGGGCGTTTGAACACTGAAGCTTTCTTT.

The CDR3 region is CASSSLMNTEAFF. The CDR3 coding sequence is TGTGCCAGCAGCTCCTTAATGAACACTGAAGCTTTCTTT. V is TRBV7-8 and J is TRBJ1-1; D not resolved. Trimming shortened V by 4 bases and J by 0 bases, and 6 bases separated the two germline ends. Germline CDR1 is SGHVS and CDR2 is FQNEAQ. The CDR3 covers 13 residues.

This sequence joins TRBV12-5 and TRBJ2-1; 8 nucleotides match TRBD2. The V segment lost 2 bases and the J segment 7 bases; nucleotides outside the gene matches: 10. CDR1 is LGHNT and CDR2 is FRNRAP in the germline V gene. CDR3 length: 16 residues. The CDR3 DNA is TGTGCTAGTGGTTTGAGCGGGAGAGGCAGGTGGAATGAGCAGTTCTTC. Translating gives CASGLSGRGRWNEQFF.

This clone appeared a single time. The chain employs TRBV4-1 and TRBJ1-4, with 7 bases that match TRBD1. Germline V gives CDR1 MGHRA, CDR2 YSYEKL. V shed 7 bases, J shed 6 bases, and the junction held 14 bases outside the gene matches. This CDR3 is built from 16 residues. CDR3 residues: CASTRVVTRGHEKLFF. The DNA of the CDR3 is TGCGCCAGCACCCGGGTGGTCACGAGGGGGCATGAAAAACTGTTTTTT.

The chain uses TRBV5-1 and TRBJ1-2; D not resolved. Germline loops: CDR1 SGHRS, CDR2 YFSETQ. The CDR3 extends over 14 amino acids. V was pared by 2 bases and J by 0 bases, with 8 bases between. In DNA form, the CDR3 reads TGCGCCAGCAGCTTCCAGGCCGCTAACTATGGCTACACCTTC. Its protein is CASSFQAANYGYTF. The full variable domain, its missing parts supplied by reference TRBV5-1 and TRBJ1-2, is KAGVTQTPRYLIKTRGQQVTLSCSPISGHRSVSWYQQTPGQGLQFLFEYFSETQRNKGNFPGRFSGRQFSNSRSEMNVSTLELGDSALYLCASSFQAANYGYTFGSGTRLTVV.

The CDR3 spells CAWSRLGQGLEKLFF. The CDR3 coding sequence is TGTGCCTGGAGTCGCCTGGGACAGGGGCTTGAAAAACTGTTTTTT. The chain links TRBV30 to TRBJ1-4; TRBD1 matches 10 bases. The CDR3 length is 15 residues. Germline V gene lookup returns CDR1 GTSNPN and CDR2 SVGIG (reference sequence). V gave up 2 bases and J gave up 7 bases; unmatched junction bases: 7.

The V call is TRBV28, the J call TRBJ1-2; D might be TRBD1 (6 bases). The germline V and J ends were trimmed by 4 bases and 0 bases, with 12 bases remaining between them. Germline CDR1 is MDHEN and CDR2 is SYDVKM. CDR3 size: 15 residues. The CDR3 reads CASSSGGGPNYGYTF. As DNA, the CDR3 is TGTGCCAGCAGTTCTGGGGGCGGGCCTAACTATGGCTACACCTTC.

V gene TRBV4-1 combines with J gene TRBJ1-4, with D possibly TRBD1 on 5 matching bases. CDR3 length equals 16 residues. Trimming took 1 base from V and 4 from J, leaving 13 bases between them. In germline, CDR1 is MGHRA, CDR2 YSYEKL. The DNA for the CDR3 is TGCGCCAGCAGCCAAGGGTGGGGGGGGATTAATGAAAAACTGTTTTTT. Encoded protein: CASSQGWGGINEKLFF.

The rearrangement joins TRBV7-6 to TRBJ1-2; TRBD1 might be the D (5 bases). Germline V gene data show CDR1 as SGHVS and CDR2 as FNYEAQ. Trimming removed 1 base at V and 5 bases at J, with 8 bases between. The CDR3 runs 13 residues. For the CDR3, the DNA is TGTGCCAGCAGCTTAGAACAGGATTATGGCTACACCTTC. This codes for CASSLEQDYGYTF.

The chain carries TRBV6-4 and TRBJ2-1; possibly TRBD1 for D (6 bases). The CDR3 covers 14 residues. V dropped 5 bases and J dropped 8 bases, with 16 bases sitting between them. From germline, CDR1 is MRHNA and CDR2 SNTAGT. Here the CDR3 DNA reads TGTGCCAGCAGTAGCGTTGGTGGGGGCCATGAGCAGTTCTTC. This encodes CASSSVGGGHEQFF.

The chain recombines TRBV7-2 with TRBJ2-1; a possible D gene is TRBD1 (6 bases). CDR3 length equals 15 residues. The ends were cut back, 5 bases at V and 0 bases at J, with 11 bases in the middle. The germline V gene encodes CDR1 SGHTA and CDR2 FQGNSA. In nucleotides, the CDR3 is TGTGCCAGCAGCCTCCGGGACAACTCCTACAATGAGCAGTTCTTC. Translated: CASSLRDNSYNEQFF.

The genes are TRBV7-2 and TRBJ1-1; 8 nucleotides align to TRBD1. V dropped 3 bases and J dropped 6; count of bases not matched to a gene: 9. CDR3 length: 15 amino acids. CDR1 is SGHTA, CDR2 FQGNSA, per germline. The CDR3 coding sequence is TGTGCCAGCAGCTTCCTTAGGACAGGGCGTTCTGAAGCTTTCTTT. Its protein product is CASSFLRTGRSEAFF.

This chain connects TRBV20-1 to TRBJ2-7; no definite D call. The ends were cut back, 3 bases at V and 5 bases at J, with 8 bases in the middle. There are 11 residues in the CDR3. The germline CDR1 and CDR2 sequences are DFQATT and SNEGSKA (reference sequence). The CDR3 DNA reads TGCAGTGCTAGTCTTAGAAACGAGCAGTACTTC. This codes for CSASLRNEQYF.

The chain links TRBV7-6 to TRBJ2-1; 10 bases match TRBD1. Germline CDR1 reads SGHVS; CDR2 reads FNYEAQ. This CDR3 has 19 residues. Germline trimming cut 5 bases from V and 0 bases from J; bases unmatched to any gene: 13. The CDR3 loop reads CASSPGGTGVRGSYNEQFF. The DNA for the CDR3 is TGTGCCAGCAGCCCTGGGGGGACAGGGGTACGGGGCTCCTACAATGAGCAGTTCTTC.

J is TRBJ1-4 and V is TRBV9; 8 positions match TRBD1. Per the germline V gene, CDR1 is SGDLS and CDR2 is YYNGEE. CDR3 length: 15 residues. Trimming removed 2 bases from V and 7 bases from J; junction bases left unmatched: 7. The DNA of the CDR3 is TGTGCCAGCAGCGTGAACCGGGACAGGCGTGAAAAACTGTTTTTT. Amino acid sequence: CASSVNRDRREKLFF.

The J gene is TRBJ2-1, the V gene TRBV7-2; TRBD2 matches 9 bases. Trimming took 4 bases from V and 6 from J; bases not matched to a gene: 10. Germline assignment: CDR1 SGHTA and CDR2 FQGNSA. The CDR3 length is 16 residues. The CDR3 loop reads CASSSSSGARFNEQFF. The CDR3 nucleotides read TGTGCCAGCAGCTCCTCTAGCGGGGCACGTTTCAATGAGCAGTTCTTC.